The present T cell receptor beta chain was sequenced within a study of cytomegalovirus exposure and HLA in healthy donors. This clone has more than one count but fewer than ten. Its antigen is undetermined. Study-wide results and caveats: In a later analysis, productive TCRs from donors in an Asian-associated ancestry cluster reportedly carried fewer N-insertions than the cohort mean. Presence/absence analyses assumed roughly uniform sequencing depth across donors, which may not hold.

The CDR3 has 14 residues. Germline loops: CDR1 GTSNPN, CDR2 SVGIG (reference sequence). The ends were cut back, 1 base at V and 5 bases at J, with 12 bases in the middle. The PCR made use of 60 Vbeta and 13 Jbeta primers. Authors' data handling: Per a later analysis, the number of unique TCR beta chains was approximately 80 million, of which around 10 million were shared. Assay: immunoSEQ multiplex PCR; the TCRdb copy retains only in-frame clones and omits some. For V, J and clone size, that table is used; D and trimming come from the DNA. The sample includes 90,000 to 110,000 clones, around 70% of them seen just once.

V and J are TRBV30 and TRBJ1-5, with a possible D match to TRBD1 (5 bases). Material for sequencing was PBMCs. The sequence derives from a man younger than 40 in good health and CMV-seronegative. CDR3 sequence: CAWSGQHVYQPQHF. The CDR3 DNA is TGTGCCTGGAGTGGACAGCATGTATATCAGCCCCAGCATTTT.